Each of the 15 T cell receptor beta chains below was sequenced from the same sample in a study of Ad26.COV2.S vaccination and SARS-CoV-2 variants. The repertoire was sequenced with immunoSEQ multiplex PCR; TCRdb's copy has only in-frame clones and lacks some. The sample has 430,000 or so clones, roughly 87% seen once; the top ten hold 2% to 3%. Treatment defined: 15 to 20 received Ad26.COV2.S at low or high dose, single or two shots; about five received placebo; per-sample allocation not given. Samples analyzed were those drawn on day 63 after the first vaccine or placebo injection. Material: peripheral blood, obtained in a trial of Ad26.COV2.S vaccine versus placebo. These TCRs come from a person aged 18-65 years who received the Ad26.COV2.S COVID-19 vaccine or a placebo.

This clone occurred once. The chain is built from TRBV7-9 and TRBJ2-1; TRBD2 matches 8 bases. With V trimmed by 7 bases and J by 9 bases, 14 bases remained unmatched. Germline V gives CDR1 SEHNR, CDR2 FQNEAQ (reference sequence). The CDR3 consists of 15 residues. The CDR3 spells CASTPSGGGQSEQFF. The CDR3 DNA reads TGTGCCAGCACCCCGTCGGGGGGGGGCCAATCTGAGCAGTTCTTC.

The chain joins TRBV4-3 to TRBJ2-3; D ambiguous. The CDR3 extends over 15 amino acids. Germline V gives CDR1 LGHNA, CDR2 YSLEER. V gave up 0 bases and J gave up 0 bases, with 7 bases separating them. The CDR3 coding sequence is TGCGCCAGCAGCCAAGAGGGTAAGAGCACAGATACGCAGTATTTT. It codes for CASSQEGKSTDTQYF.

This rearrangement joins TRBV7-2 to TRBJ1-3, with D perhaps TRBD1 (6 bases). The CDR3 sequence is 16 residues long. Looked up from germline, CDR1 is SGHTA and CDR2 is FQGNSA. V gave up 3 bases and J gave up 0 bases, with 12 bases separating them. CDR3 protein: CASSLGGAPSGNTIYF. The CDR3 nucleotides read TGTGCCAGCAGCTTGGGGGGCGCCCCCTCTGGAAACACCATATATTTT.

The J gene is TRBJ2-3, the V gene TRBV3-1 (or the pseudogene TRBV3-2); TRBD2 matches 10 bases. Germline V lookup: CDR1 LGHDT, CDR2 YNNKEL (reference sequence). The CDR3 has 15 amino acids. Germline trimming cut 7 bases from V and 2 bases from J; bases unmatched to any gene: 6. DNA for the CDR3: TGTGCCAGCACCGCAGCGGGAGGGGTCACAGATACGCAGTATTTT. Its translation is CASTAAGGVTDTQYF.

The V and J genes are TRBV20-1 and TRBJ2-1, with D unclear. V was clipped by 3 bases and J by 1 base, with 10 bases between them. The CDR3 extends over 14 amino acids. The germline V gene encodes CDR1 DFQATT and CDR2 SNEGSKA (reference sequence). The CDR3 DNA reads as TGCAGTGCTAGTAACGACGGATCCTACAATGAGCAGTTCTTC. Translation gives CSASNDGSYNEQFF.

This clone was seen just once. The chain joins TRBV2 to TRBJ2-7, with no clear D. Trimming took 4 bases from V and 1 from J, leaving 8 bases between them. The length of the CDR3 is 13 residues. In germline, CDR1 is SNHLY, CDR2 FYNNEI. The CDR3 protein is CASSVDGSYEQYF. The CDR3 bases are TGTGCCAGCAGTGTGGACGGATCCTACGAGCAGTACTTC.

J is TRBJ2-3 and V is TRBV24-1; D is ambiguous. CDR1 is KGHDR, CDR2 SFDVKD, per germline. CDR3 length: 14 amino acids. V was cut by 3 bases and J by 6 bases, with 12 bases left in between. The CDR3 DNA follows: TGTGCCACCAGTGATACGAGGTTTGGGGATACGCAGTATTTT. Translating it yields CATSDTRFGDTQYF.

As DNA, the CDR3 is TGTGCCAGCAGACAGAACCAGGGGGCTGGGACTGAAGCTTTCTTT. Residues: CASRQNQGAGTEAFF. The chain joins TRBV7-9 to TRBJ1-1, with TRBD1 matching over 8 bases. Germline values: CDR1 SEHNR, CDR2 FQNEAQ (reference sequence). This CDR3 spans 15 amino acids. Trimming at V came to 6 bases and at J to 5 bases, leaving 11 bases not matched to a gene.

This CDR3 reads CASSLGGVNSPLHF. The CDR3 coding sequence is TGCGCCAGCAGCTTGGGGGGAGTCAATTCACCCCTCCACTTT. The rearrangement uses TRBV5-1 and TRBJ1-6; no reliable D call. V shed 0 bases and J shed 7 bases, with 8 bases lying between them. The CDR3 is made up of 14 amino acids. Germline lookup yields CDR1 SGHRS and CDR2 YFSETQ.

This chain joins TRBV7-9 and TRBJ2-1, with D perhaps TRBD2 (5 bases). Germline V gene data show CDR1 as SEHNR and CDR2 as FQNEAQ (reference sequence). V was trimmed by 6 bases and J by 4 bases, leaving 10 bases between them. The CDR3 length is 13 residues. CDR3 protein: CASSLSGYNEQFF. In DNA form, the CDR3 reads TGTGCCAGCAGTTTGAGCGGATACAATGAGCAGTTCTTC.

The chain couples TRBV9 to TRBJ1-4; a weak D match, TRBD1 (5 bases). V shed 7 bases and J shed 6 bases, with 13 bases lying between them. The CDR3 runs 13 residues. CDR1 is SGDLS and CDR2 is YYNGEE in the germline V gene. The CDR3 here is CASGGSSYEKLFF. DNA for the CDR3: TGTGCCAGCGGGGGGAGTTCCTATGAAAAACTGTTTTTT.

The chain combines TRBV7-3 with TRBJ2-2, with 8 bases lining up with TRBD2. The J segment lost 5 bases and the V segment lost 6 bases, leaving 8 bases of the junction unmatched. The CDR3 is made up of 15 amino acids. CDR1 and CDR2 (germline): SGHTA, FQGTGA. CDR3 sequence: CASSDTGGPTGELFF. CDR3 bases: TGTGCCAGCAGTGATACGGGAGGGCCAACCGGGGAGCTGTTTTTT.

The V call is TRBV7-9, the J call TRBJ2-3; weak D call: TRBD2 (7 bases). The germline V gene has CDR1 SEHNR and CDR2 FQNEAQ (reference sequence). The CDR3 has 17 amino acids. Deletions cut 2 bases from V and 4 bases from J, with 19 bases between. The CDR3, as DNA: TGTGCCAGCAGCTTACCCCGGGGGGCGGGAGTACCAGATACGCAGTATTTT. Translation: CASSLPRGAGVPDTQYF.

This clone occurred once. This chain links TRBV19 with TRBJ1-5; D unclear. V was shortened by 4 bases and J by 5 bases, with 18 bases between the two germline ends. CDR1 and CDR2 from the germline V gene are LNHDA and SQIVND (reference sequence). The CDR3 is 16 residues long. CDR3 nucleotides: TGTGCCAGTAGTACTGACATTATTCTAGGTGATCAGCCCCAGCATTTT. Its protein is CASSTDIILGDQPQHF. The whole variable domain, remainder taken from reference TRBV19 and TRBJ1-5, is DGGITQSPKYLFRKEGQNVTLSCEQNLNHDAMYWYRQDPGQGLRLIYYSQIVNDFQKGDIAEGYSVSREKKESFPLTVTSAQKNPTAFYLCASSTDIILGDQPQHFGDGTRLSIL.

J is TRBJ2-5 and V is TRBV19, with a possible D match to TRBD1 (5 bases). The germline V gene encodes CDR1 LNHDA and CDR2 SQIVND (reference sequence). The V end lost 4 bases, the J end lost 4 bases, and 25 bases lay between the germline ends. The CDR3 length is 18 residues. Here the CDR3 DNA reads TGTGCCAGTAGTACCCCTCTCCCATGGGCAGGGCTCGGAGAGACCCAGTACTTC. It codes for CASSTPLPWAGLGETQYF.